This T cell receptor (beta chain) came from a study of cytomegalovirus exposure and HLA in healthy donors (dated by TCRdb to about 2017). In the study overall: In an earlier analysis of under 600 of the donors, about 260 Gb of sequence data and 120 million or so unique TCR beta sequences from about 190 million T cells were reported. Every discovery cohort repertoire had been produced on one sequencing platform. The study combined high-throughput TCR immunosequencing, statistical association of individual TCRs with disease status, and machine learning to predict cytomegalovirus infection status. Along with the roughly 700-subject first cohort, a separate validation cohort of more than 90 different subjects was used. A later genetic analysis used genome-wide SNP genotypes for about 60% of the roughly 700 donors, treating that subset as a discovery cohort. To study patterns of TCR occurrence, a later analysis re-analyzed previously published TCR beta repertoires from 666 donors and added high-resolution HLA genotyping. Among the roughly 400 genotyped donors, about 85% belonged to the genetic ancestry cluster associated with self-reported Caucasian donors. Alongside the repertoire data, information on donor age, sex, ethnicity and CMV serostatus was compiled. On average, roughly 250,000 unique TCR beta nucleotide sequences were sequenced per donor among 300 to 500 genotyped donors of the cohort, with approximately 18% of those sequences being non-productive. Rather than drawing on any new phenotypic data, the later analysis identified candidate immune exposures from TCR beta sequences and the way those sequences occurred across donors. Roughly 300 gigabases of sequencing data and 70 million to 100 million unique TCR sequences were included in an early release covering around 650 HLA-typed donors. The aim of the study was to test whether cataloging public T cell receptors could identify signatures of past pathogen exposure. The T cell repertoires of 666 subjects were profiled by immunosequencing and related to cytomegalovirus serostatus. Typing coverage varied by locus: about 620-640 donors for A, B, C, DRB1 and DQB1; approximately 520 for DQA1; over 600 for DPA1; some 470 for DPB1. An earlier analysis of 587 of the donors applied high-throughput TCR beta sequencing to assess whether each TCR beta V gene segment acted as functional or pseudogenic. A handful of DR-DQ haplotypes were handled as single units for association and clustering because linkage in the cohort was strong. Class I and class II HLA loci were covered by the typing at four-digit resolution.

Results and caveats for the whole study, not just this receptor: Compared with equally common non-associated chains, HLA-associated TCR beta chains in a later analysis were more clonally expanded and had lower generation probabilities. Immune exposure information for the cohort was limited to CMV serostatus. In a later analysis, several top co-occurrence clusters were reported to appear linked to parvovirus B19, influenza, CMV and Epstein-Barr virus. In vitro tests confirmed that a few of the cytomegalovirus-associated TCR beta chains recognize cytomegalovirus antigens. A later analysis associated about 17,000 TCR beta sequences with specific HLA alleles at a false discovery rate of 0.05. Strong co-occurrence of HLA alleles, especially DR and DQ, made assigning TCR associations to individual alleles difficult. A further reported finding was that TCR beta sequences accurately predicted the HLA-A and HLA-B alleles for most subjects in the first cohort. The presence/absence analyses assumed that sequencing depth was roughly uniform across donors, and that assumption may not be true. In a later analysis, the rate of TCR association differed among HLA loci, with DRB1 alleles having the most associated TCRs and HLA-C alleles having the fewest. An association between a missense DCLRE1C variant and V-gene and J-gene trimming of TCR beta chains was found in a later genetic analysis and replicated in an independent cohort. The authors suggested that the approach could potentially be generalized to other disease states and immunological phenotypes. Cytomegalovirus status was reported to be diagnosed by the classifier with high specificity and sensitivity in both the original and validation cohorts. In this cohort, only TCR beta chains were sequenced, and detectable features were limited by the absence of alpha or paired-chain data. A total of 150 to 200 TCR beta chains were listed by the study as associated with cytomegalovirus. Correlated functional status among segregating V segments might be attributable to linkage disequilibrium, but an unknown experimental factor could not be ruled out. In an earlier analysis of around 500 of the donors, most TCR beta V segments appeared in productive rearrangements about 87% or about 30% of the time, broadly matching IMGT annotations. In a later genetic analysis, fewer N-insertions in productive TCRs were reported among donors in an Asian-associated ancestry cluster than the approximately 710-donor mean. A cluster of highly shared sequence variants was judged likely to represent a technical artifact of the sequencing pipeline. Approximately 18 rarely observed V segments, including chromosome 9 orphons, were excluded from the earlier analysis of approximately 500 of the donors because counts were too low. According to a later analysis, most CMV-associated TCR beta chains appeared to be HLA-restricted, and the HLA associations seemed to be driven largely by CMV exposure. Because some donors lacked HLA typing at each locus, the association tests relied only on the typed subset. Most TCR sequences were seen in very few donors, while some public TCRs were found in many individuals. Some IMGT-functional V segments, including TRBV6-2 and TRBV6-3, could not be distinguished by the 87-base-pair reads and were therefore excluded.

Including the terminal cysteine and phenylalanine, the CDR3 comprises 14 residues. Only the CDR3 portion is preserved as DNA: 42 bases, with reading frame beginning at the first base. As encoded in the germline V gene, CDR1 is SNHLY while CDR2 is FYNNEI. Compared with germline, V lacks 7 bases and J lacks 5 bases; bases without a gene match: 7. In this sample, this clone turned up a few times. It has no known antigen specificity. Base-call qualities are not available, and no considerably larger clone is one nucleotide away. The same CDR3 is also encoded by other DNA sequences in this sample. In total, over 600 healthy bone marrow donors made up the cohort. All cohort members were sampled while nominally healthy, although unrecorded immune exposures were likely present. The donor tested CMV seronegative and was one of the 352 seronegative cohort members. Every donor gave a peripheral blood sample, and the peripheral blood mononuclear cells from that sample were used for TCR beta sequencing. Genomic DNA extraction from the blood cell samples was performed with the Qiagen DNeasy Blood Extraction Kit.

Library creation used the immunoSEQ multiplex PCR assay. The multiplex PCR relied on a mix of 60 forward primers for TCR Vbeta segments and 13 reverse primers for TCR Jbeta segments. Amplification of the CDR3 region of rearranged TCR beta genes was performed with a multiplex PCR assay on genomic DNA. The amplified TCR beta libraries were sequenced on the Illumina HiSeq System as 87-base-pair reads. In the paper's pipeline: A later analysis counted about 80 million unique TCR beta chains across the 666 repertoires, and some 11 million of these chains were shared by at least two donors. Raw reads were error-corrected and collapsed into unique sequences with a nearest-neighbor algorithm that merged closely related sequences to remove PCR and sequencing errors. CDR3 sequences were aligned to IMGT reference sequences to assign V, D and J gene segments. For a sequence to be retained, a match of at least six nucleotides to both a V gene segment and a J gene segment was required. A rearrangement was called productive if the CDR3 had no stop codons and remained in frame with V and J, and every other rearrangement was called non-productive. CDR3 was defined according to IMGT convention as the region running from the second conserved V-encoded cysteine to the conserved J-encoded phenylalanine. The earlier analysis of a few hundred of the donors excluded sequences that lacked an unambiguous match to a single V gene segment. An earlier analysis of a few hundred of the donors called V segments functional above 56.7% productive rearrangements and segregating when the between-donor standard deviation exceeded 5%. A statistical classification framework was developed to diagnose cytomegalovirus status using the catalog of TCR beta chain sequences. In a later analysis, TCR nucleotide sequences were compared against IMGT/GENE-DB human TR gene sequences so that V and J genes could be assigned. Using the TCRdist pipeline, a later analysis assigned CDR3 sequences along with most-parsimonious VDJ recombination scenarios. In a later analysis, every TCR beta chain was defined by the combination of its CDR3 amino acid sequence and its V-gene family, and reads without a unique V-gene family were dropped. A later analysis removed 500 to 600 highly shared, low-generation-probability nucleotide sequences to deal with suspected cross-contamination and a sequencing artifact. A later analysis calculated a clonal expansion index for each public chain from normalized within-repertoire ranks of inferred template counts. In a later analysis, generation probabilities were computed using a VDJ recombination model fitted to out-of-frame rearrangements, and the results were checked against IGoR. A later analysis scored TCR-TCR, TCR-HLA and TCR-CMV co-occurrence with hypergeometric tests, applying a repertoire-size bias correction to TCR pairs. In a later analysis, false discovery rates were estimated by permuting HLA or CMV assignments 20 times. In a later analysis, co-occurring TCRs were grouped using DBSCAN, with TCRdist sequence similarity added in when clustering inside HLA-allele-positive subsets. Repertoires with fewer than 30,000 or more than 120,000 public chains were left out of co-occurrence clustering, as were five repertoires with anomalous nucleotide sharing. TCRdb mirrors the immuneACCESS table, restricted to in-frame sequences. Some clones are absent from its copies; in checked studies, under half trace to an unresolved V gene, and the reason for the others is unknown. D and trimming were read from the DNA, whereas the V and J calls and clone size are those reported in that table. In this sample the table shows some 52,000 clones, about three quarters of which occur a single time. The ten top clones hold approximately 2.7% of the sample.

The sequenced sample was PBMCs. Rearrangement joined TRBV2 to TRBJ2-2; 7 middle bases align to TRBD1. The receptor comes from a man younger than 30 in good health and CMV-seronegative. The CDR3 has the sequence CASNGAGGTGELFF. In nucleotide form, the sequence is TGTGCCAGCAACGGGGCAGGGGGTACCGGGGAGCTGTTTTTT.